Below, 27 T cell receptor beta chains from the same sample are listed, as sequenced in a study of regulatory T cells in long-lasting Graves disease. To make TCR beta libraries, researchers used iRepertoire HTBI primers and Arm-PCR of CDR3 regions. Each CDR3 protein gets one entry after TCRdb re-called the multiplex PCR reads with MiXCR. The sample has hundreds of thousands of distinct CDR3 sequences, under 20% seen once. Time point noted: newly diagnosed GD, antithyroid drugs for less than 3 months. RNA from PBMCs was the source of the TCR library. This sample was also put to use in a study of T cells in Graves' hyperthyroidism and ophthalmopathy.

The sequenced sample was peripheral blood mononuclear cells (PBMCs), obtained at new diagnosis, from a patient treated with antithyroid drugs. The receptors were gathered from a young woman with Graves disease.

The CDR3 sequence: CASSSLAGEFDEQYF. The CDR3 DNA follows: TGTGCCAGCAGCTCGCTAGCGGGAGAGTTCGACGAGCAGTACTTC. The chain couples TRBV6-1 to TRBJ2-7, with 10 bases lining up with TRBD2. This CDR3 is 15 amino acids long. Germline values: CDR1 MNHNS, CDR2 SASEGT. V was pared by 6 bases and J by 5 bases, with 10 bases of the junction left unmatched.

This clonotype was seen a few times. This rearrangement joins TRBV20-1 to TRBJ1-2; unclear D gene. V lost 1 base, J lost 5 bases, and 8 bases lay in between. The CDR3 has 12 amino acids. Germline V lookup: CDR1 DFQATT, CDR2 SNEGSKA (reference sequence). CDR3 DNA sequence: TGCAGTGCTAGAGGCCCGGGGTATGGCTACACCTTC. This translates into CSARGPGYGYTF.

Only a few counts were recorded for this clonotype. The chain combines TRBV28 with TRBJ2-7; TRBD2 agrees at 9 bases. This CDR3 contains 14 residues. Germline CDR1 reads MDHEN; CDR2 reads SYDVKM. V gave up 7 bases and J gave up 4 bases; unmatched junction bases: 8. CDR3 residues: CASTLTSGIYEQYF. The CDR3 nucleotides are TGTGCCAGCACCCTGACTAGCGGAATATACGAGCAGTACTTC.

In this sample, this clonotype turned up a few times. The chain is built from TRBV5-5 and TRBJ2-1, with D unclear. V was pared by 0 bases and J by 5 bases, with 9 bases between. Germline V lookup: CDR1 SGHKS, CDR2 YYEKEE (reference sequence). This CDR3 region has 14 residues. CDR3 coding DNA: TGTGCCAGCAGCTTGGCCCCTATAAACAATGAGCAGTTCTTC. It codes for CASSLAPINNEQFF. Filled out from reference TRBV5-5 and TRBJ2-1, the complete variable domain reads DAGVTQSPTHLIKTRGQQVTLRCSPISGHKSVSWYQQVLGQGPQFIFQYYEKEERGRGNFPDRFSARQFPNYSSELNVNALLLGDSALYLCASSLAPINNEQFFGPGTRLTVL.

The sample holds many counts of this clonotype. The chain employs TRBV2 and TRBJ2-2; tentatively, D is TRBD2 (6 bases). The CDR3 length is 15 residues. Looked up from germline, CDR1 is SNHLY and CDR2 is FYNNEI. V was shortened by 8 bases and J by 2 bases, with 15 bases between the two germline ends. For the CDR3, the DNA is TGTGCCAGCGCCGGTCCGGGACTTAACACCGGGGAGCTGTTTTTT. Its protein product is CASAGPGLNTGELFF.

Only a few counts were recorded for this clonotype. The chain combines TRBV6-2 or TRBV6-3 with TRBJ2-5, with 13 bases identical to TRBD2. CDR1 and CDR2 from the germline V gene are MNHEY and SVGEGT. The CDR3 is 17 amino acids. The V segment lost 2 bases and the J segment 5 bases; nucleotides outside the gene matches: 8. CDR3 in amino acids: CASSYHLGLAGYETQYF. CDR3 nucleotides: TGTGCCAGCAGTTACCACTTGGGACTAGCGGGGTACGAGACCCAGTACTTC.

This clonotype was seen a few times. The CDR3 loop is CATSVGLAGEETQYF. The CDR3, as DNA: TGTGCCACCAGCGTGGGACTAGCGGGAGAAGAGACCCAGTACTTC. The chain uses TRBV15 and TRBJ2-5; 14 nucleotides line up with TRBD2. Per the germline V gene, CDR1 is LNHNV and CDR2 is YYDKDF (reference sequence). There are 15 residues in the CDR3. Trimming removed 5 bases from V and 3 bases from J; junction bases left unmatched: 2.

This clonotype was seen more than once but under ten times. This chain uses TRBV20-1 with TRBJ2-7; TRBD2 matches 7 bases. The CDR3 totals 15 residues. CDR1 and CDR2 (germline): DFQATT, SNEGSKA (reference sequence). The V and J ends lost 0 bases and 0 bases, in that order; junction bases with no gene match: 5. The CDR3 DNA is TGCAGTGCTAGAGATCAAGCGGGAAACTCCTACGAGCAGTACTTC. Translation gives CSARDQAGNSYEQYF.

This clonotype occurred many times. CDR3 sequence: CAWRLTGTNEQFF. CDR3 nucleotides: TGTGCCTGGAGACTGACAGGAACGAATGAGCAGTTCTTC. The chain uses TRBV30 and TRBJ2-1, with a weak D call TRBD1 (6 bases). Germline V gene lookup returns CDR1 GTSNPN and CDR2 SVGIG (reference sequence). The CDR3 has 13 amino acids. V was pared by 3 bases and J by 7 bases, with 13 bases between.

As regards this clonotype: A read error may produce the germline difference seen at one junction end. The rearrangement joins TRBV28 to TRBJ1-5; no definite D call. Germline V gives CDR1 MDHEN, CDR2 SYDVKM. This CDR3 spans 15 amino acids. CDR3 DNA: TGCGCCAGCAGCCAAGAAAGGACGGTCGGGCAGCCCCAGCATTTT. Its protein product is CASSQERTVGQPQHF.

The rearrangement joins TRBV5-1 to TRBJ2-5; 11 nucleotides agree with TRBD2. Per the germline V gene, CDR1 is SGHRS and CDR2 is YFSETQ. Trimming took 1 base from V and 8 from J; bases not matched to a gene: 7. The CDR3 runs to 15 residues. The chain's CDR3 is CASSLRLAGGRTQYF. The CDR3 coding sequence is TGCGCCAGCAGCTTGAGGCTAGCGGGAGGACGAACCCAGTACTTC.

This clonotype was observed many times. The rearrangement joins TRBV2 to TRBJ2-7; TRBD2 aligns across 11 bases. Trimming cost V 3 bases and J 2 bases; bases outside gene matches: 9. Germline V gene sequence: CDR1 SNHLY, CDR2 FYNNEI. The CDR3 is made up of 17 amino acids. CDR3 bases: TGTGCCAGCAGTGAGAAGGGACTAGCGGCATCAGCCTACGAGCAGTACTTC. Protein sequence: CASSEKGLAASAYEQYF. Together with reference TRBV2 and TRBJ2-7, the CDR3 gives the full variable domain: EPEVTQTPSHQVTQMGQEVILRCVPISNHLYFYWYRQILGQKVEFLVSFYNNEISEKSEIFDDQFSVERPDGSNFTLKIRSTKLEDSAMYFCASSEKGLAASAYEQYFGPGTRLTVT.

The V and J genes are TRBV20-1 and TRBJ2-4; perhaps TRBD2 as D (6 bases). CDR3 length: 15 amino acids. The germline CDR1 and CDR2 sequences are DFQATT and SNEGSKA (reference sequence). Trimming shortened V by 2 bases and J by 8 bases, and 19 bases separated the two germline ends. CDR3 in amino acids: CSARSTGTRRYIQYF. DNA of the CDR3: TGCAGTGCTAGATCAACCGGGACTCGGAGGTACATTCAGTACTTC.

As concerns this clonotype: At one boundary the junction diverges from the germline segment, which might be a read error. This chain joins TRBV7-7 and TRBJ2-1, with unresolved D. Germline loops: CDR1 SSHAT, CDR2 FNYEAQ (reference sequence). This CDR3 has 13 amino acids. This chain's CDR3 is CASSLVRKGEQFF. CDR3 bases: TGTGCTAGCAGCTTAGTCCGGAAAGGGGAGCAGTTCTTC.

This clonotype was seen a few times. The chain joins TRBV24-1 to TRBJ2-5; TRBD2 might be the D (5 bases). The V and J ends lost 5 bases and 4 bases respectively, with 19 bases between them. The germline V gene has CDR1 KGHDR and CDR2 SFDVKD. The CDR3 is 16 residues long. The CDR3 sequence: CATSALGEGWAETQYF. The CDR3 coding sequence is TGTGCCACCAGTGCCTTGGGAGAGGGTTGGGCAGAGACCCAGTACTTC.

This clonotype came up a few times. The DNA of the CDR3 is TGCAGTATAAGGACGGAAATAGCCAAAAACATTCAGTACTTC. Translating it yields CSIRTEIAKNIQYF. V gene TRBV29-1 combines with J gene TRBJ2-4; the D is unclear. The germline V gene has CDR1 SQVTM and CDR2 ANQGSEA. The CDR3 runs to 14 residues.

This clonotype was observed a handful of times. The chain employs TRBV4-1 and TRBJ1-5; tentatively, D is TRBD1 (5 bases). The V gene lost 5 bases and the J gene lost 5 bases, with 16 bases spanning the gap. Looked up from germline, CDR1 is MGHRA and CDR2 is YSYEKL. There are 15 residues in the CDR3. The CDR3 DNA follows: TGCGCCAGCAGCGAGGGGAACCGGGACCATCAGCCCCAGCATTTT. This sequence encodes CASSEGNRDHQPQHF.

This chain uses TRBV7-3 with TRBJ2-3; possible D gene TRBD2, 5 bases. Germline CDR1 is SGHTA and CDR2 is FQGTGA. The V end was cut by 5 bases, the J end by 6 bases, with 24 bases between. This CDR3 region has 17 residues. The CDR3 reads CASSPGLGVARADTQYF. In nucleotides, the CDR3 is TGTGCCAGCAGCCCCGGACTTGGGGTAGCCCGGGCTGATACGCAGTATTTT.

This clonotype was recorded at least ten times. The chain employs TRBV27 and TRBJ2-7; D may be TRBD2 (5 bases). V was clipped by 8 bases and J by 1 base, with 12 bases between them. This CDR3 contains 13 residues. Germline V gene lookup returns CDR1 MNHEY and CDR2 SMNVEV (reference sequence). CDR3 coding DNA: TGTGCCAGCGGGTACCCGGGATCCTACGAGCAGTACTTC. Its protein product is CASGYPGSYEQYF.

A few counts support this clonotype. V and J are TRBV2 and TRBJ1-1; D is undetermined. The germline gives CDR1 SNHLY, CDR2 FYNNEI. CDR3 length: 13 amino acids. Deletions cut 6 bases from V and 4 bases from J, with 12 bases between. The CDR3 region has the DNA TGTGCCAGCAGATTCAACGGGAGCACTGAAGCTTTCTTT. It yields the protein CASRFNGSTEAFF.

This clonotype was counted a single time. This may be a read error, as it is one base from a much larger clone. The rearrangement uses TRBV7-9 and TRBJ2-5; D possibly uses TRBD1 or TRBD2 (5 bases each). Germline values: CDR1 SEHNR, CDR2 FQNEAQ (reference sequence). This CDR3 has 16 amino acids. Trimming took 5 bases from V and 4 from J, leaving 20 bases between them. This CDR3 reads CASSKSPGTAIETQYF. Here the CDR3 DNA reads TGTGCCAGCAGCAAATCGCCCGGGACGGCAATAGAGACCCAGTACTTC.

This chain connects TRBV10-2 to TRBJ1-5; 7 bases are a match to TRBD1. Germline V gene data show CDR1 as WSHSY and CDR2 as SAAADI. This CDR3 comprises 17 residues. V lost 3 bases and J lost 1; bases outside the gene matches: 9. In nucleotides, the CDR3 is TGCGCCAGCAGTGAATTGGTAGCAGGGGGAAGCAATCAGCCCCAGCATTTT. This sequence encodes CASSELVAGGSNQPQHF.

About this clonotype: Because the CDR3 is missing its conserved closing phenylalanine or tryptophan, this is likely a read error. V gene TRBV30 combines with J gene TRBJ2-7; TRBD1 might be the D (5 bases). Trimming shortened V by 4 bases and J by 2 bases, and 18 bases separated the two germline ends. From germline, CDR1 is GTSNPN and CDR2 SVGIG (reference sequence). The CDR3 is made up of 15 amino acids. Here the CDR3 reads CAWNRRWGKTYEQYL. CDR3 nucleotides: TGTGCCTGGAACCGACGGTGGGGCAAGACCTACGAGCAGTACCTC.

CDR3 region: CASSEVGSGPYNEQFF. CDR3 sequence (DNA): TGTGCCAGCAGTGAAGTCGGGAGTGGACCTTACAATGAGCAGTTCTTC. The chain couples TRBV6-1 to TRBJ2-1; D is possibly TRBD2 (6 bases). The germline CDR1 and CDR2 sequences are MNHNS and SASEGT. The CDR3 is 16 amino acids. Between the trimmed V and J ends, which lost 1 base and 4 bases, there was a span of 14 bases.

In its sample, this clonotype was seen a few times. V and J are TRBV27 and TRBJ2-3, with 9 bases fitting TRBD1. Germline CDR1 and CDR2: MNHEY and SMNVEV (reference sequence). The CDR3 length is 15 residues. The junction had 4 bases not matched to a gene; V was cut back by 4 bases and J by 2 bases. The CDR3 coding sequence is TGTGCCAGCAGTTGGACAGGGGCCCCCACAGATACGCAGTATTTT. It specifies CASSWTGAPTDTQYF.

Ten or more counts support this clonotype. The chain combines TRBV28 with TRBJ2-5, with TRBD2 as a possible D gene (6 bases). The germline V and J ends were trimmed by 2 bases and 3 bases, with 19 bases remaining between them. The CDR3 is 17 amino acids. The germline V gene encodes CDR1 MDHEN and CDR2 SYDVKM. CDR3: CASSLSGSSRWKETQYF. As DNA, the CDR3 is TGTGCCAGCAGTTTAAGCGGGTCAAGCAGGTGGAAAGAGACCCAGTACTTC.

The chain carries TRBV6-1 and TRBJ2-5, with 8 bases identical to TRBD1. CDR1 MNHNS and CDR2 SASEGT come from the germline V gene. This CDR3 has 16 amino acids. The V segment lost 6 bases and the J segment 7 bases; nucleotides outside the gene matches: 16. The CDR3 DNA reads TGTGCCAGCAGGGGGGGAACAGGGGGAAGGTGGGGGACCCAGTACTTC. Translated: CASRGGTGGRWGTQYF.